The TCR beta chain described here comes from a study of T-cell reconstitution after alpha-beta-depleted transplantation in children. The V end was cut by 3 bases, the J end by 4 bases, with 11 bases between. CDR3 length: 13 residues. Per germline, CDR1 SGHDT and CDR2 YYEEEE. This clonotype was detected ten times or more. Unique molecular identifiers were incorporated into the prepared TCRbeta library. TCRdb re-called the PCR reads with MiXCR, one entry per CDR3 protein. The repertoire includes over 85,000 distinct CDR3 sequences, approximately 10% of them detected once, and around 8.5% sits in the top ten.

This chain uses TRBV5-6 with TRBJ2-7, with D uncertain. The clonotype originates from a human donor who donated a stem cell graft to a child with acute lymphoblastic leukemia. The material was PBMCs from the stem cell graft donor, obtained from the stem cell graft. In DNA form, the CDR3 reads TGTGCCAGCAGCTCCCAACACCAGTACGAGCAGTACTTC. Amino acid sequence: CASSSQHQYEQYF.